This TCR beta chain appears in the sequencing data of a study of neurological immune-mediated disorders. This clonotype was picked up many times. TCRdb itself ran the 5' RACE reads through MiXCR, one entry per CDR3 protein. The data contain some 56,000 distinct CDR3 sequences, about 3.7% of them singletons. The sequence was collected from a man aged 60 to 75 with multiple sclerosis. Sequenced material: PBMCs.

CDR3 region: CASSDGGRVPNEQFF. The CDR3 DNA follows: TGTGCCAGCAGTGATGGAGGGAGGGTCCCCAATGAGCAGTTCTTC. The rearrangement joins TRBV2 to TRBJ2-1, with 7 bases that match TRBD2. Germline CDR1 reads SNHLY; CDR2 reads FYNNEI. J lost 6 bases, V lost 3 bases, and 8 bases had no gene match. The CDR3 is 15 amino acids.